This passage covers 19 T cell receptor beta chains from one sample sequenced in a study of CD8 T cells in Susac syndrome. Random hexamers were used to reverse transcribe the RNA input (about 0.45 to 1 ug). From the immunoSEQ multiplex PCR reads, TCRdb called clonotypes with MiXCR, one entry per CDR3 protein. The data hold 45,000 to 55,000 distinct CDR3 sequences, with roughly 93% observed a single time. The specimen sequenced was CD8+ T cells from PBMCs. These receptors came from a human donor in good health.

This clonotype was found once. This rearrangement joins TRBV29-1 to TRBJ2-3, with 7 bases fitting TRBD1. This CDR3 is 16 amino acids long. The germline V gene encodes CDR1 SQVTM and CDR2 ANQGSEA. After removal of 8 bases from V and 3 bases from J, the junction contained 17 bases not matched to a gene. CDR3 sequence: CSPWARDSSGTDTQYF. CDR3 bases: TGCAGCCCCTGGGCCCGGGACAGCTCGGGGACAGATACGCAGTATTTT.

The CDR3: CASKRTGYGYTF. The CDR3 DNA reads as TGCGCCAGCAAAAGGACAGGGTATGGCTACACCTTC. The V gene is TRBV23-1, the J gene TRBJ1-2, with 8 bases matching TRBD1. TRBV23-1 is an ORF, with its function uncertain. This CDR3 contains 12 residues. Unmatched junction bases numbered 3, after V lost 7 bases and J lost 5 bases.

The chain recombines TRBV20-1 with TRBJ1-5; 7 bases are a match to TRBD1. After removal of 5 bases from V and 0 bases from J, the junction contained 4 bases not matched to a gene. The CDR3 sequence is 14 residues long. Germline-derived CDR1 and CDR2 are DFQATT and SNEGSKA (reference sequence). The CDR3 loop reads CSAPGTDSNQPQHF. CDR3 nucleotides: TGCAGTGCTCCCGGGACAGATAGCAATCAGCCCCAGCATTTT.

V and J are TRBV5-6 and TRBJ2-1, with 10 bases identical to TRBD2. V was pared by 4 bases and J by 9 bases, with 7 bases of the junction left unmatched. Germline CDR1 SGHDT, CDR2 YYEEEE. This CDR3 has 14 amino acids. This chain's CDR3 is CASSPGTSAREQFF. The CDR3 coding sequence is TGTGCCAGCAGCCCTGGGACTAGCGCACGTGAGCAGTTCTTC.

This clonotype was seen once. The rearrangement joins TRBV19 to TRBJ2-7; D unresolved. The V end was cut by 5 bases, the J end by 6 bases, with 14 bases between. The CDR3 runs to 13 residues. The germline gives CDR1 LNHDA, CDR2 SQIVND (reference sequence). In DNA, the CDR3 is TGTGCCAGTAGTCCTGGTGTGAAGGGCGAGCAGTACTTC. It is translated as CASSPGVKGEQYF. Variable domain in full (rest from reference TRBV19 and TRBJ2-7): DGGITQSPKYLFRKEGQNVTLSCEQNLNHDAMYWYRQDPGQGLRLIYYSQIVNDFQKGDIAEGYSVSREKKESFPLTVTSAQKNPTAFYLCASSPGVKGEQYFGPGTRLTVT.

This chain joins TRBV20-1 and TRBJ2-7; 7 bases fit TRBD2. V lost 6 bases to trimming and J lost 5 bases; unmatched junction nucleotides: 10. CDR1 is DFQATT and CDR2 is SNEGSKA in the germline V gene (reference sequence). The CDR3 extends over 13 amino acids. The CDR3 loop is CSAPVSGWNEQYF. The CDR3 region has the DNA TGCAGTGCCCCGGTTAGCGGGTGGAACGAGCAGTACTTC.

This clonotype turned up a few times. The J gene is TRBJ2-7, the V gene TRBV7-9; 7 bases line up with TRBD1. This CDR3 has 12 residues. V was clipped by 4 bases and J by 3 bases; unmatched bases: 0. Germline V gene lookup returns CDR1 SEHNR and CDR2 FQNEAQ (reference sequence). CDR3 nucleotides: TGTGCCAGCAGCTGGGACAGCTACGAGCAGTACTTC. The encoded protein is CASSWDSYEQYF. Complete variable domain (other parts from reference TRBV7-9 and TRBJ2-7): DTGVSQNPRHKITKRGQNVTFRCDPISEHNRLYWYRQTLGQGPEFLTYFQNEAQLEKSRLLSDRFSAERPKGSFSTLEIQRTEQGDSAMYLCASSWDSYEQYFGPGTRLTVT.

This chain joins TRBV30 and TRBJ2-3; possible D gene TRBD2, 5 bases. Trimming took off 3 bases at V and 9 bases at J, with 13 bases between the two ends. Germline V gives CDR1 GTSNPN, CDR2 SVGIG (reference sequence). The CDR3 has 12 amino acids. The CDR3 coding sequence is TGTGCCTGGAGGGAAATGGGAGAAACGCAGTATTTT. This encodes CAWREMGETQYF. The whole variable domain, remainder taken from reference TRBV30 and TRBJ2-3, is SQTIHQWPATLVQPVGSPLSLECTVEGTSNPNLYWYRQAAGRGLQLLFYSVGIGQISSEVPQNLSASRPQDRQFILSSKKLLLSDSGFYLCAWREMGETQYFGPGTRLTVL.

CDR3 in DNA: TGTGCCAGCAGACCACCCCCGGGGGAAAACTACGAGCAGTACTTC. This gives the protein CASRPPPGENYEQYF. This chain links TRBV28 with TRBJ2-7, with D possibly TRBD2 on 6 matching bases. Trimming stripped 6 bases from V and 3 bases from J, with 18 bases between. The CDR3 loop spans 15 amino acids. CDR1 is MDHEN, CDR2 SYDVKM, per germline.

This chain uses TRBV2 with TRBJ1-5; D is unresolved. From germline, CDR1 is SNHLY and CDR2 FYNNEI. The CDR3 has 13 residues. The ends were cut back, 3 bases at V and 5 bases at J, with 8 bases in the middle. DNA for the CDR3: TGTGCCAGCAGTGACCCGGCCGATCAGCCCCAGCATTTT. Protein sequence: CASSDPADQPQHF.

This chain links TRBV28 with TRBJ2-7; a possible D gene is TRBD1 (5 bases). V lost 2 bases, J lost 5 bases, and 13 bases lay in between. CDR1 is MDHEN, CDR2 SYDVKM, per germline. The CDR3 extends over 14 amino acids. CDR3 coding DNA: TGTGCCAGCAGTTTAGCAGGGATATTCGACGAGCAGTACTTC. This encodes CASSLAGIFDEQYF.

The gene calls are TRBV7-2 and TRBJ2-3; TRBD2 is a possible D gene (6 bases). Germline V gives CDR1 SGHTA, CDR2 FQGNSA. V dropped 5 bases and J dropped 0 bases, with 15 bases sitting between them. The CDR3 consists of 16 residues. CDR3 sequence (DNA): TGTGCCAGCAGCGCCGTTCGACTAGGTAGCACAGATACGCAGTATTTT. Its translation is CASSAVRLGSTDTQYF.

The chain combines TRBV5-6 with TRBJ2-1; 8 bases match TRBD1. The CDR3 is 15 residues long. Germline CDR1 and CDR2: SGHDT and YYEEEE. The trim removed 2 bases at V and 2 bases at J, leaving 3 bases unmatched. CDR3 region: CASSFGQGPYNEQFF. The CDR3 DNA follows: TGTGCCAGCAGCTTTGGACAGGGACCCTACAATGAGCAGTTCTTC.

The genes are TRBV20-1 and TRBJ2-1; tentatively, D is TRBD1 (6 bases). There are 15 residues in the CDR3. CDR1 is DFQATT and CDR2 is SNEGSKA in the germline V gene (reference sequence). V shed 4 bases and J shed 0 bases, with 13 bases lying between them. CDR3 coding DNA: TGCAGTGCTACCGACAGGACCTTCTCCTACAATGAGCAGTTCTTC. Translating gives CSATDRTFSYNEQFF.

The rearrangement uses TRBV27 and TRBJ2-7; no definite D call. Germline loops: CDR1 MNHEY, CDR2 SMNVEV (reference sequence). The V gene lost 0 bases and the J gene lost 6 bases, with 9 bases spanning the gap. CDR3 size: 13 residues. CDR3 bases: TGTGCCAGCAGTTTATCGATAAGGGCCGAGCAGTACTTC. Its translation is CASSLSIRAEQYF.

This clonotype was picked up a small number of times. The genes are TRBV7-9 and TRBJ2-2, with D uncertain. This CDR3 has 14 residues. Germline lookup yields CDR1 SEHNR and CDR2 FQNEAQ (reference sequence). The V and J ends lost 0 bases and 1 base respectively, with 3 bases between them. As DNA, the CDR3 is TGTGCCAGCAGCTTAGCCCGGAACACCGGGGAGCTGTTTTTT. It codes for CASSLARNTGELFF. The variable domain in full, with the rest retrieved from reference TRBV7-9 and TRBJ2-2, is DTGVSQNPRHKITKRGQNVTFRCDPISEHNRLYWYRQTLGQGPEFLTYFQNEAQLEKSRLLSDRFSAERPKGSFSTLEIQRTEQGDSAMYLCASSLARNTGELFFGEGSRLTVL.

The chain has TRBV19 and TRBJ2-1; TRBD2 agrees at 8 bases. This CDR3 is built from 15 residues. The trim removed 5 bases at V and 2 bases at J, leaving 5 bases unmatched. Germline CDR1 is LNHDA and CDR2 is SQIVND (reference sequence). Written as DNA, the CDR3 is TGTGCCAGTAGTCCCAGCGGGAGCACCTACAATGAGCAGTTCTTC. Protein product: CASSPSGSTYNEQFF.

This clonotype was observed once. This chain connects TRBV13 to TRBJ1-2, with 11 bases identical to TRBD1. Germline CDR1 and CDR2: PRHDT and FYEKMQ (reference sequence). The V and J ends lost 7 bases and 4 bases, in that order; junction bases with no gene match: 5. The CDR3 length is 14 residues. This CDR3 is CASTRGTGGYGYTF. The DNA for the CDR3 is TGTGCCAGCACCCGCGGGACAGGGGGCTATGGCTACACCTTC.

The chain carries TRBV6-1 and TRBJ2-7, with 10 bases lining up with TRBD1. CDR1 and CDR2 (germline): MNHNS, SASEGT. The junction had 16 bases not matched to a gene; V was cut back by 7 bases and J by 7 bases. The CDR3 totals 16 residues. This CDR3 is CASIVSGDRGQREQYF. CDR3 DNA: TGTGCCAGCATAGTTTCGGGCGACAGGGGGCAAAGGGAGCAGTACTTC.